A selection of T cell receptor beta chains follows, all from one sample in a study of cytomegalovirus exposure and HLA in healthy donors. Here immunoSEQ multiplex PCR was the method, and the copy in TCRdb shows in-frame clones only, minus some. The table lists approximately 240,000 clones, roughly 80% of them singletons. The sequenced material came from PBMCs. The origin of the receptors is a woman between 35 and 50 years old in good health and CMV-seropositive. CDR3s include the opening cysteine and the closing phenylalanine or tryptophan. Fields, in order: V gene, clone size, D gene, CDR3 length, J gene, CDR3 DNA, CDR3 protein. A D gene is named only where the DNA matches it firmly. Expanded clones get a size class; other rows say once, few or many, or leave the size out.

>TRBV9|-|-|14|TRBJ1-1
TGTGCCAGCGGCCGGGGGGTCCTGAACACTGAAGCTTTCTTT
CASGRGVLNTEAFF
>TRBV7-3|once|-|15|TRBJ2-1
TGTGCCAGCAGCTTACAGGGGTCGCGCAGGAATGAGCAGTTCTTC
CASSLQGSRRNEQFF
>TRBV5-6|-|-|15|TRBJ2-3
TGTGCCAGCAGCTTGCGGAGCGGTTCGACAGATACGCAGTATTTT
CASSLRSGSTDTQYF
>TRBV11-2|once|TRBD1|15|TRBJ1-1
TGTGCCAGCAGCCCCCTGGGGACAGCGAACACTGAAGCTTTCTTT
CASSPLGTANTEAFF
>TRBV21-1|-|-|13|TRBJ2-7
TGTGCCAGCAGGGTCAGGGCGGCCCACGAGCAGTACTTC
CASRVRAAHEQYF
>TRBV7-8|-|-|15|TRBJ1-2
TGTGCCAGCAGCTTAGTACGGGGGGCGCAGGATGGCTACACCTTC
CASSLVRGAQDGYTF
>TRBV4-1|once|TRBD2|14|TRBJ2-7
TGCGCCAGCAGCCGGGAACTAGCGGGAGACGAGCAGTACTTC
CASSRELAGDEQYF
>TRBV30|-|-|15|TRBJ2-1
TGTGCCTGGAATCCGCGGGTCCCGATTTACAATGAGCAGTTCTTC
CAWNPRVPIYNEQFF
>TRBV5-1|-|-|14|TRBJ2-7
TGCGCCAGCAGCTTGCACCGGGGGAACTACGAGCAGTACTTC
CASSLHRGNYEQYF
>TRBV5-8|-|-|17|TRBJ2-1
TGTGCCAGCAGCCCGACTCCCCTGGCCCTTACCAACAATGAGCAGTTCTTC
CASSPTPLALTNNEQFF